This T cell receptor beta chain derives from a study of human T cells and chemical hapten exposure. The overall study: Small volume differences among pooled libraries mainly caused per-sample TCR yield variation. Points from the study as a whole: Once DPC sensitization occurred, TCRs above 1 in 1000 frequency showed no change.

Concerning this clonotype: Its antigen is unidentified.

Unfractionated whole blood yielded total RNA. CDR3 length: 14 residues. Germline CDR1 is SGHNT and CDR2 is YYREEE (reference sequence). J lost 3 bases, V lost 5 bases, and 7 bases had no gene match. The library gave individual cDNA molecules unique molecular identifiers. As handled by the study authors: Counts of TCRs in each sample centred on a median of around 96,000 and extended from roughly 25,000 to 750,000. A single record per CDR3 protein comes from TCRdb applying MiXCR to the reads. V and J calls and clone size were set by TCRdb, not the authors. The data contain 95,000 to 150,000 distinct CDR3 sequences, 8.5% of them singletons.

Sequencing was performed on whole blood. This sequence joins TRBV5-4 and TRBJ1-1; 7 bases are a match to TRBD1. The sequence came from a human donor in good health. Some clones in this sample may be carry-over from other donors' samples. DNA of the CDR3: TGTGCCAGCAGTACGATTGACAGGGACACTGAAGCTTTCTTT. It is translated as CASSTIDRDTEAFF.